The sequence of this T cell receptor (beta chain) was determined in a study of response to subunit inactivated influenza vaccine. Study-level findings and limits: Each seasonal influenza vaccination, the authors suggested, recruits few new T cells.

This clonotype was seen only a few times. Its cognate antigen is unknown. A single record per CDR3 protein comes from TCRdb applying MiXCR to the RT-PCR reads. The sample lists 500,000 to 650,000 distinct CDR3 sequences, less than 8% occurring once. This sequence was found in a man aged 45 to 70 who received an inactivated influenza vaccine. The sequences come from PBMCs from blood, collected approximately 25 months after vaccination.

The CDR3 DNA reads as TGTGCCAGCAGCGTAGAGGGGGCAGGGGATTCACCCCTCCACTTT. The encoded protein is CASSVEGAGDSPLHF. The chain carries TRBV9 and TRBJ1-6; 7 positions agree with TRBD1. Germline CDR1 is SGDLS and CDR2 is YYNGEE. The CDR3 covers 15 residues. The ends lost 0 bases at V and 8 bases at J; junction bases unmatched: 5.